This T cell receptor beta chain was documented in a study of T cells after yellow fever vaccination. Findings and limits, study-wide: A small proportion of clonotypes was detected in both the CD4 and CD8 compartments. Abundant clonotypes from the bulk population could contaminate FACS-sorted repertoires. The study re-detected most primary-vaccination clones after the booster (about 95% CD4, just over 85% CD8).

With 9 bases removed from V and 8 bases from J, the gap between germline ends came to 10 bases. This CDR3 is built from 10 residues. Germline V gives CDR1 MNHEY, CDR2 SVGAGI. From the 5' RACE reads, TCRdb called clonotypes with MiXCR, one entry per CDR3 protein. The table records around 320,000 distinct CDR3 sequences, around 11% of them present only once. Concerning this clonotype: Its antigen is undetermined.

Here the sequenced sample was CD4+ T cells sorted from PBMCs, taken 45 days after the yellow fever booster vaccination. The receptor comes from a man aged 18 to 30 who received the YFV17D yellow fever vaccine. The chain joins TRBV6-5 to TRBJ1-2, with a tentative D call TRBD1 (6 bases). Here the CDR3 reads CASYRDGYTF. The CDR3 DNA follows: TGTGCCAGTTACAGGGACGGCTACACCTTC.